These 26 T cell receptor beta chains were all obtained from the same sample, sequenced in a study of response to subunit inactivated influenza vaccine. Each CDR3 protein gets one entry after TCRdb re-called the RT-PCR reads with MiXCR. Counted here are hundreds of thousands of distinct CDR3 sequences, about 10% occurring once; the ten biggest clones make up 9.5% to 13%. The material sequenced was PBMCs from blood, taken on the day of vaccination. These receptors originate from a man aged 50 or older who received an inactivated influenza vaccine.

This clonotype was seen more than once but under ten times. V is TRBV4-3 and J is TRBJ1-3; D gene uncertain. Trimming removed 0 bases at V and 7 bases at J, with 16 bases between. There are 16 residues in the CDR3. Germline-derived CDR1 and CDR2 are LGHNA and YSLEER. For the CDR3, the DNA is TGCGCCAGCAGCCAAGATAGGAGTGGCGCATCTAACACCATATATTTT. Translating gives CASSQDRSGASNTIYF.

Many counts were recorded for this clonotype. The chain joins TRBV10-2 to TRBJ2-3; 9 positions agree with TRBD1. From germline, CDR1 is WSHSY and CDR2 SAAADI. The CDR3 loop spans 13 amino acids. The V and J ends lost 11 bases and 6 bases, in that order; junction bases with no gene match: 9. The CDR3 region is CASRDRARDTQYF. In DNA, the CDR3 is TGCGCCTCCAGGGACAGGGCAAGGGATACGCAGTATTTT.

The chain uses TRBV28 and TRBJ2-2; a weak D match, TRBD2 (6 bases). Germline CDR1 and CDR2: MDHEN and SYDVKM. V gave up 5 bases and J gave up 0 bases, with 13 bases separating them. CDR3 size: 16 residues. CDR3: CASSPPPSANTGELFF. The CDR3 DNA sequence: TGTGCCAGCAGTCCCCCGCCTAGCGCGAACACCGGGGAGCTGTTTTTT.

This clonotype was seen repeatedly, ten times or more. This chain uses TRBV12-3 or TRBV12-4 with TRBJ1-5, with TRBD1 as a possible D gene (5 bases). This CDR3 comprises 15 residues. V was cut by 5 bases and J by 4 bases, with 15 bases left in between. This CDR3 reads CASSTPRAGNQPQHF. CDR3 DNA sequence: TGTGCCAGCAGTACCCCCAGAGCAGGGAATCAGCCCCAGCATTTT.

This clonotype was seen only a few times. The rearrangement joins TRBV4-2 to TRBJ2-7, with D perhaps TRBD1 (6 bases). The V gene lost 5 bases and the J gene lost 0 bases, with 23 bases spanning the gap. This CDR3 is built from 18 residues. CDR1 LGHNA and CDR2 YNFKEQ come from the germline V gene. The CDR3 nucleotides are TGTGCCAGCAGCAAGAATCCCCCAGGGGCCCCCCTCTCCTACGAGCAGTACTTC. Translating it yields CASSKNPPGAPLSYEQYF.

Many counts were recorded for this clonotype. The V call is TRBV10-3, the J call TRBJ2-1; 7 bases agree with TRBD2. The CDR3 totals 15 residues. CDR1 and CDR2 from the germline V gene are ENHRY and SYGVKD. The J segment lost 6 bases and the V segment lost 3 bases, leaving 8 bases of the junction unmatched. The CDR3 loop reads CAISDGGGPSNEQFF. The CDR3 DNA is TGTGCCATCAGTGACGGGGGAGGGCCTAGCAATGAGCAGTTCTTC.

V gene TRBV15 combines with J gene TRBJ1-4, with TRBD1 as a possible D gene (5 bases). Germline V gives CDR1 LNHNV, CDR2 YYDKDF (reference sequence). The CDR3 has 16 amino acids. Deletions cut 4 bases from V and 2 bases from J, with 14 bases between. The CDR3 DNA reads TGTGCCACCAGCAAGCCGCCCCAGGGTACTAATGAAAAACTGTTTTTT. Translation: CATSKPPQGTNEKLFF.

In this sample, this clonotype turned up a few times. The chain carries TRBV11-2 and TRBJ2-7, with D possibly called TRBD1 or TRBD2 (5 bases each). CDR3 length equals 14 residues. Per the germline V gene, CDR1 is SGHAT and CDR2 is FQNNGV. V was pared by 4 bases and J by 4 bases, with 14 bases between. The CDR3 DNA reads as TGTGCCAGCAGCTGGGGCAGGGAGCGTTACGAGCAGTACTTC. It codes for CASSWGRERYEQYF.

The chain carries TRBV27 and TRBJ1-2; a weak D match, TRBD1 (6 bases). V shed 2 bases and J shed 4 bases, with 17 bases lying between them. CDR1 is MNHEY and CDR2 is SMNVEV in the germline V gene (reference sequence). This CDR3 has 16 amino acids. As DNA, the CDR3 is TGTGCCAGCAGTTTAAATAGTGGGCAGGGGCTCTATGGCTACACCTTC. Protein: CASSLNSGQGLYGYTF.

There are a few counts of this clonotype. Compared with germline, one end of the junction differs, possibly owing to a read error. V and J are TRBV12-3 or TRBV12-4 and TRBJ2-1, with D perhaps assigned TRBD1 or TRBD2 (5 bases each). The CDR3 has 15 amino acids. The CDR3 sequence: CASSVAGTGYNEQFF. DNA for the CDR3: TGTGCCAGCAGTGTAGCCGGGACCGGTTACAATGAGCAGTTCTTC.

The V gene is TRBV29-1, the J gene TRBJ2-1; 12 positions match TRBD2. CDR1 is SQVTM and CDR2 is ANQGSEA in the germline V gene. The CDR3 spans 13 residues. Trimming at V came to 1 base and at J to 12 bases, leaving 4 bases not matched to a gene. The CDR3 sequence: CSVEGTSGALQFF. CDR3 in DNA: TGCAGCGTTGAAGGGACTAGCGGGGCACTGCAGTTCTTC.

This clonotype was picked up a small number of times. The chain joins TRBV12-3 or TRBV12-4 to TRBJ2-1; a weak D match, TRBD2 (6 bases). V lost 2 bases and J 3 bases, leaving 14 bases between the germline ends. The CDR3 consists of 16 residues. This chain's CDR3 is CASSLTGTLLYNEQFF. The CDR3 DNA is TGTGCCAGCAGTTTAACTGGGACTTTGCTCTACAATGAGCAGTTCTTC.

This sequence joins TRBV28 and TRBJ2-4, with 7 nucleotides matching TRBD1. The germline gives CDR1 MDHEN, CDR2 SYDVKM. CDR3 size: 16 residues. V shed 6 bases and J 0 bases; nucleotides not matched to a gene: 8. The CDR3 spells CASRHQQGRAKNIQYF. CDR3 sequence (DNA): TGTGCCAGCAGACATCAACAGGGGCGAGCCAAAAACATTCAGTACTTC.

V and J are TRBV21-1 and TRBJ2-6; the table's D gene call, TRBD1, was not cross checked with the DNA. TRBV21-1 is noted as a pseudogene. The CDR3 extends over 19 amino acids. The CDR3 protein is CASSTLPGTGTSGANVLTF. The CDR3 DNA reads as TGTGCCAGCAGCACACTACCCGGGACAGGAACCTCTGGGGCCAACGTCCTGACTTTC.

This clonotype was counted a few times. This chain uses TRBV20-1 with TRBJ2-1, with 7 bases matching TRBD2. Germline V gene data show CDR1 as DFQATT and CDR2 as SNEGSKA (reference sequence). The CDR3 is 16 amino acids. Trimming removed 6 bases from V and 0 bases from J; junction bases left unmatched: 11. CDR3 DNA: TGCAGTGCCCCCTTAGCGGGCCAACGCTCCTACAATGAGCAGTTCTTC. Protein product: CSAPLAGQRSYNEQFF.

This sequence joins TRBV20-1 and TRBJ2-3; 13 bases line up with TRBD2. With 6 bases clipped from V and 3 bases from J, the junction kept 6 bases outside the gene matches. The CDR3 runs 15 residues. Germline values: CDR1 DFQATT, CDR2 SNEGSKA (reference sequence). The CDR3: CSAISGLAGTDTQYF. CDR3 coding DNA: TGCAGTGCCATTTCGGGACTAGCGGGAACAGATACGCAGTATTTT.

The chain joins TRBV4-2 to TRBJ2-3; 8 nucleotides line up with TRBD1. The V segment lost 4 bases and the J segment 2 bases; nucleotides outside the gene matches: 5. The CDR3 covers 15 residues. CDR1 LGHNA and CDR2 YNFKEQ come from the germline V gene. The CDR3 loop is CASSLRDRTTDTQYF. CDR3 coding DNA: TGTGCCAGCAGCCTACGGGACAGGACCACAGATACGCAGTATTTT.

This clonotype was seen a few times. The chain recombines TRBV6-1 with TRBJ2-7; possible D gene TRBD2, 6 bases. The CDR3 has 16 residues. Trimming pared 5 bases from V and 9 bases from J, leaving 26 bases between. Germline values: CDR1 MNHNS, CDR2 SASEGT. This CDR3 reads CASSPPVGRLLILQYF. The CDR3, as DNA: TGTGCCAGCAGTCCCCCCGTTGGGAGGTTGTTGATCTTGCAGTACTTC.

This clonotype showed up just a few times. The chain couples TRBV12-3 or TRBV12-4 to TRBJ2-2; D is perhaps TRBD1 (6 bases). Trimming took off 2 bases at V and 1 base at J, with 8 bases between the two ends. The CDR3 length is 15 residues. The CDR3 DNA is TGTGCCAGCAGTTTACAAGGGGGGAACACCGGGGAGCTGTTTTTT. Translated: CASSLQGGNTGELFF.

The rearrangement uses TRBV7-9 and TRBJ2-3; D not resolved. CDR1 and CDR2 from the germline V gene are SEHNR and FQNEAQ (reference sequence). The CDR3 totals 15 residues. The ends were cut back, 0 bases at V and 2 bases at J, with 9 bases in the middle. In DNA, the CDR3 is TGTGCCAGCAGCTTAGCTCTCGGAGACACAGATACGCAGTATTTT. The encoded protein is CASSLALGDTDTQYF.

The CDR3 DNA follows: TGTGCCAGCAGTTTCCGCGACATTCCCCAGTACTTC. Encoded protein: CASSFRDIPQYF. The chain joins TRBV12-3 or TRBV12-4 to TRBJ2-5; D ambiguous. The CDR3 spans 12 residues. Trimming removed 3 bases at V and 9 bases at J, with 11 bases between.

This clonotype showed up just once. The chain recombines TRBV11-1 with TRBJ1-3; D possibly corresponds to TRBD1 (5 bases). V dropped 5 bases and J dropped 0 bases, with 11 bases sitting between them. This CDR3 spans 15 amino acids. Germline lookup yields CDR1 SGHAT and CDR2 FQDESV (reference sequence). As DNA, the CDR3 is TGTGCCAGCAGCCTGGGACTTAACTCTGGAAACACCATATATTTT. Translated: CASSLGLNSGNTIYF.

At least ten counts were recorded for this clonotype. The chain carries TRBV12-3 or TRBV12-4 and TRBJ2-7; no definite D call. This CDR3 has 12 amino acids. Trimming left V 6 bases short and J 0 bases short, with 6 bases between. The CDR3 sequence: CASSVVSYEQYF. The DNA of the CDR3 is TGTGCCAGCAGCGTGGTCTCCTACGAGCAGTACTTC.

This clonotype was recorded only once. This chain uses TRBV5-1 with TRBJ2-7, with 8 bases matching TRBD1. The germline CDR1 and CDR2 sequences are SGHRS and YFSETQ. V lost 2 bases to trimming and J lost 2 bases; unmatched junction nucleotides: 3. CDR3 length: 14 amino acids. In DNA form, the CDR3 reads TGCGCCAGCAGCTTCGCAGGGGGCACCTACGAGCAGTACTTC. Protein: CASSFAGGTYEQYF.

This chain uses TRBV21-1 with TRBJ2-2; the table's D call of TRBD1 was not tested on the DNA. TRBV21-1 is termed a pseudogene. The CDR3 consists of 18 residues. In DNA, the CDR3 is TGTGCCAGCAGCAATCTTTCGGCCGGGACGTTGGGGATCGGGGAGCTGTTTTTT. Residues: CASSNLSAGTLGIGELFF.

The chain couples TRBV28 to TRBJ2-7; D is perhaps TRBD2 (6 bases). Germline assignment: CDR1 MDHEN and CDR2 SYDVKM. V lost 2 bases and J lost 7, with 12 bases in between. The CDR3 is 13 residues long. The CDR3 loop is CASSLGGDWEQYF. The CDR3 DNA reads TGTGCCAGCAGTTTAGGCGGGGATTGGGAGCAGTACTTC.